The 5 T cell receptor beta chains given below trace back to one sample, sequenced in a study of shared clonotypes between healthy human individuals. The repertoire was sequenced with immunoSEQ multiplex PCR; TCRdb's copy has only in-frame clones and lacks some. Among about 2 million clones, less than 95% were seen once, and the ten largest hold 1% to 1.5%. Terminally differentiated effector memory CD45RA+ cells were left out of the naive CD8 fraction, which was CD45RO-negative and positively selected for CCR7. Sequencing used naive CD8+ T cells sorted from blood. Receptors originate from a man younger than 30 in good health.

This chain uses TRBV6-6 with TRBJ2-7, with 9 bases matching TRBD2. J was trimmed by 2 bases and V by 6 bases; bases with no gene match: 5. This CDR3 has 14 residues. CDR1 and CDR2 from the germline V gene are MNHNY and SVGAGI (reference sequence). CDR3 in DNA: TGTGCCAGCAGCCCTAGCGGGATCGCCTACGAGCAGTACTTC. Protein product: CASSPSGIAYEQYF.

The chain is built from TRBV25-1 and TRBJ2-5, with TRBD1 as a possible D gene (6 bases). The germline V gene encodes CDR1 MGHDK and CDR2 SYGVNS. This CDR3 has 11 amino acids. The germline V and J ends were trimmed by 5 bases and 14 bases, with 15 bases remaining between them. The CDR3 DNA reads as TGTGCCAGCAGTCCCGGGACATGGAGATACTTC. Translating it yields CASSPGTWRYF.

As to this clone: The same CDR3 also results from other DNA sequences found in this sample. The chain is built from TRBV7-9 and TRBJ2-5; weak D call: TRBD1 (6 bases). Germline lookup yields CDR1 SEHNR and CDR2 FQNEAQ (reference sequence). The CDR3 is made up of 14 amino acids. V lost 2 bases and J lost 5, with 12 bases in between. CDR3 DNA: TGTGCCAGCAGCTTAACGTCAGGGGAGGAGACCCAGTACTTC. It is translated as CASSLTSGEETQYF.

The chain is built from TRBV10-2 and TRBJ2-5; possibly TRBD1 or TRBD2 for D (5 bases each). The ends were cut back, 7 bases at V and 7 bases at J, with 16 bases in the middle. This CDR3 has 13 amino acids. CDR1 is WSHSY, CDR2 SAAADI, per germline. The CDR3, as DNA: TGCGCCAGCACCCTTACACCGAGGGGGACCCAGTACTTC. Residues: CASTLTPRGTQYF.

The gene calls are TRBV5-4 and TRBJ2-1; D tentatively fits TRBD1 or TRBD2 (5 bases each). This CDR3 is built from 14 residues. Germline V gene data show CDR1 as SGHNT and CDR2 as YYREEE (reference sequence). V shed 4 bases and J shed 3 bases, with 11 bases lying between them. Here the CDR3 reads CASSIGDDYNEQFF. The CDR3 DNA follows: TGTGCCAGCAGCATCGGGGACGACTACAATGAGCAGTTCTTC. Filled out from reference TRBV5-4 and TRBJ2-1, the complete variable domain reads ETGVTQSPTHLIKTRGQQVTLRCSSQSGHNTVSWYQQALGQGPQFIFQYYREEENGRGNFPPRFSGLQFPNYSSELNVNALELDDSALYLCASSIGDDYNEQFFGPGTRLTVL.